The clone carrying this TCR beta chain was picked up many times. The antigen is not known. The sample comes from a study of T cell repertoires in cytomegalovirus infection. At the level of the study: Shared public TCR beta signatures pointed to both CMV infection and a matching HLA type.

Study-level points and caveats: Within the response measured ex vivo, HLA-C-restricted CMV-specific TCR beta clonotypes were dominant. CMV carriers having the relevant HLA were flagged by cumulative public TCR beta family frequency.

Trimming removed 0 bases at V and 6 bases at J, with 14 bases between. The germline CDR1 and CDR2 sequences are MNHEY and SVGAGI. The CDR3 runs to 15 residues. TCRdb called the reads again in MiXCR, with one record for every CDR3 protein. Here the sample spans hundreds of thousands of distinct CDR3 sequences, roughly 24% being singletons. The sequence was obtained from a human donor in good health (CMV status not recorded). Some clones in this sample may be carry-over from other donors' samples. Input material: CD8+ T cells from PBMCs. The chain is built from TRBV6-5 and TRBJ1-1, with unresolved D. This chain's CDR3 is CASSYSTASTAEAFF. CDR3 sequence (DNA): TGTGCCAGCAGTTACTCCACAGCTTCTACCGCTGAAGCTTTCTTT.